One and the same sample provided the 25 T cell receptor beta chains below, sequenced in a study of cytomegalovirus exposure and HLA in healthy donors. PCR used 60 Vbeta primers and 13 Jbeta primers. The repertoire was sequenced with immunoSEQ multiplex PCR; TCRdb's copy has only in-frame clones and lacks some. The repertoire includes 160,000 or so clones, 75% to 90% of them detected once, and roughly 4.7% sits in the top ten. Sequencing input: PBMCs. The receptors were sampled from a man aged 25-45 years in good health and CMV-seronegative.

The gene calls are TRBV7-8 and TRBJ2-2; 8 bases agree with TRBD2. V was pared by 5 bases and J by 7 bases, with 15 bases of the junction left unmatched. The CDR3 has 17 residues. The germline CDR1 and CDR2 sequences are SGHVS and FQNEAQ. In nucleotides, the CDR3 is TGTGCCAGCAGCCCGCGACTGGGCGGGAGGTCGGTCGGGGAGCTGTTTTTT. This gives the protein CASSPRLGGRSVGELFF.

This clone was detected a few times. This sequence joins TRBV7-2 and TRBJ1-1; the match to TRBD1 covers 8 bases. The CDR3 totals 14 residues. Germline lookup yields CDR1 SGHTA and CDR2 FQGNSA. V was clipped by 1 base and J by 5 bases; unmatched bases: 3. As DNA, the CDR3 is TGTGCCAGCAGCTTAGTGACAGGGGTGACTGAAGCTTTCTTT. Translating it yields CASSLVTGVTEAFF.

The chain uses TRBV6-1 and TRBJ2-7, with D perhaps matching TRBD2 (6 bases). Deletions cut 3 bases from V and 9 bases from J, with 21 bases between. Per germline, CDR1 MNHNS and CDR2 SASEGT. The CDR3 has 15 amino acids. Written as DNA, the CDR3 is TGTGCCAGCAGTGAGCTAGCGACCCAACTCACGGGGCAGTACTTC. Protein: CASSELATQLTGQYF.

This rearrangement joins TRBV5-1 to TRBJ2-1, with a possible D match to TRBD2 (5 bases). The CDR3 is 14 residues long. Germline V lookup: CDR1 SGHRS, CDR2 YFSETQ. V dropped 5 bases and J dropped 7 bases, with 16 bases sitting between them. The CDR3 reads CASRRGSFGNEQFF. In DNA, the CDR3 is TGCGCCAGCAGGCGCGGGTCCTTCGGGAATGAGCAGTTCTTC.

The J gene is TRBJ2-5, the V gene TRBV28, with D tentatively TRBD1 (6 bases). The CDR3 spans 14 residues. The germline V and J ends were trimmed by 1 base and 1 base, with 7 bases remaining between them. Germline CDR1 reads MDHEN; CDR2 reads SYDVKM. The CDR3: CASSLLDSQETQYF. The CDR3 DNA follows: TGTGCCAGCAGTTTATTGGACAGCCAAGAGACCCAGTACTTC. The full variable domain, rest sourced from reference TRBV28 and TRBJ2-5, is DVKVTQSSRYLVKRTGEKVFLECVQDMDHENMFWYRQDPGLGLRLIYFSYDVKMKEKGDIPEGYSVSREKKERFSLILESASTNQTSMYLCASSLLDSQETQYFGPGTRLLVL.

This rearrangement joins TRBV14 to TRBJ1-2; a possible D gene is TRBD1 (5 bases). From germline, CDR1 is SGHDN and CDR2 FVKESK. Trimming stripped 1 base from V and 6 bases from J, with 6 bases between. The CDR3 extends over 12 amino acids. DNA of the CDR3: TGTGCCAGCAGCCAAGCAGGGCATGGCTACACCTTC. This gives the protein CASSQAGHGYTF.

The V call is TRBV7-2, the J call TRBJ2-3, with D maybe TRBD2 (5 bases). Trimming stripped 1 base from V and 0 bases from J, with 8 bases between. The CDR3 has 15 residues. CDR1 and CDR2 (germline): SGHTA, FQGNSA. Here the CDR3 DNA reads TGTGCCAGCAGCTTAGGAGAGGGCAGCACAGATACGCAGTATTTT. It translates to CASSLGEGSTDTQYF.

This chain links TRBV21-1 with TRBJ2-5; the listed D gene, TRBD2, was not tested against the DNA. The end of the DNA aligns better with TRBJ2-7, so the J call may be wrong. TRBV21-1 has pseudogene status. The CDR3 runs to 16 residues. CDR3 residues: CASSKTRREASYEQYF. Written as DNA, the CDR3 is TGTGCCAGCAGCAAAACGAGACGGGAGGCCTCCTACGAGCAGTACTTC.

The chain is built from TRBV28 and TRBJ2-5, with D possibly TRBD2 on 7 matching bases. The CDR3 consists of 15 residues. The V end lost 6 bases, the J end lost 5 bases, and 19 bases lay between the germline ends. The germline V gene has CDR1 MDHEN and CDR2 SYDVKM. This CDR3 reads CASSTTWGGLETQYF. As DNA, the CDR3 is TGTGCCAGCAGCACCACCTGGGGGGGGCTGGAGACCCAGTACTTC. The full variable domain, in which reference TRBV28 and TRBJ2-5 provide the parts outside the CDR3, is DVKVTQSSRYLVKRTGEKVFLECVQDMDHENMFWYRQDPGLGLRLIYFSYDVKMKEKGDIPEGYSVSREKKERFSLILESASTNQTSMYLCASSTTWGGLETQYFGPGTRLLVL.

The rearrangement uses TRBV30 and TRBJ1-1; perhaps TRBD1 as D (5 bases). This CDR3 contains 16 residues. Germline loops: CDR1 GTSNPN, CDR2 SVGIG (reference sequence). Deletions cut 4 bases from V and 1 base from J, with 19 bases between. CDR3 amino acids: CAWKVPQERGNTEAFF. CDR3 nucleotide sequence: TGTGCCTGGAAGGTTCCTCAAGAAAGGGGGAACACTGAAGCTTTCTTT.

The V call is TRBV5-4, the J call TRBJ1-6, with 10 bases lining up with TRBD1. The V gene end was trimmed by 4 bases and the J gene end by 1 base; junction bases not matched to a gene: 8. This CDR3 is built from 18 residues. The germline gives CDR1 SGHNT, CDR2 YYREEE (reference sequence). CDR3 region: CASSRTGTGASYNSPLHF. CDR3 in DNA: TGTGCCAGCAGCCGCACCGGGACAGGGGCATCCTATAATTCACCCCTCCACTTT. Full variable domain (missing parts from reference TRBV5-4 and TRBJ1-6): ETGVTQSPTHLIKTRGQQVTLRCSSQSGHNTVSWYQQALGQGPQFIFQYYREEENGRGNFPPRFSGLQFPNYSSELNVNALELDDSALYLCASSRTGTGASYNSPLHFGNGTRLTVT.

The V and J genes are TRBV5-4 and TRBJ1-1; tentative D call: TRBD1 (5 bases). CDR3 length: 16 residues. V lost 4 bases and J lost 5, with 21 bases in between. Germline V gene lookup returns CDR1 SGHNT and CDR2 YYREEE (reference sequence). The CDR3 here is CASSDKDTGVWTEAFF. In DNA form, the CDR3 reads TGTGCCAGCAGCGATAAGGACACTGGGGTGTGGACTGAAGCTTTCTTT.

The DNA for the CDR3 is TGTGCCAGCAGTGCCCCAGTTGATGGCTACACCTTC. Encoded protein: CASSAPVDGYTF. This rearrangement joins TRBV6-1 to TRBJ1-2, with D hard to call. V was cut by 4 bases and J by 6 bases, with 9 bases left in between. Germline V lookup: CDR1 MNHNS, CDR2 SASEGT. This CDR3 is built from 12 residues.

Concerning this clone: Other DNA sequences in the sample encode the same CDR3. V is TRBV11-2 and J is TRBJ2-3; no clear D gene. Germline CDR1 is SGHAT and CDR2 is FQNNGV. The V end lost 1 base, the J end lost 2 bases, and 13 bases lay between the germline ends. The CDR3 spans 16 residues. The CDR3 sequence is CASSLGPPDFTDTQYF. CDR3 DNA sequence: TGTGCCAGCAGCTTAGGGCCGCCCGACTTCACAGATACGCAGTATTTT.

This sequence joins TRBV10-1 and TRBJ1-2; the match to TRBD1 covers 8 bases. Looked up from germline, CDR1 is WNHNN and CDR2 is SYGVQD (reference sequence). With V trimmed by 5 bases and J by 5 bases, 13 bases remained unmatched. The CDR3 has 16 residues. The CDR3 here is CASSPRDRRPSYGYTF. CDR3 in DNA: TGCGCCAGCAGTCCCCGGGACAGGCGACCTTCTTATGGCTACACCTTC.

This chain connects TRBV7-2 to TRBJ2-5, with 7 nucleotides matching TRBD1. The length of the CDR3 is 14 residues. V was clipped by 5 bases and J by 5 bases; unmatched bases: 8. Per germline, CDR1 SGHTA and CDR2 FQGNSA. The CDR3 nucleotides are TGTGCCAGCAGCCTCCGACAGGGTCGTGAGACCCAGTACTTC. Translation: CASSLRQGRETQYF.

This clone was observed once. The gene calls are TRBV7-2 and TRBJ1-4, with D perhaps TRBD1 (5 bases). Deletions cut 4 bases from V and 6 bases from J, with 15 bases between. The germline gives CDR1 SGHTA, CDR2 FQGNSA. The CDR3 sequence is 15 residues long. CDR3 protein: CASSWAPTGHEKLFF. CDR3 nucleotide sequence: TGTGCCAGCAGCTGGGCCCCAACAGGACATGAAAAACTGTTTTTT.

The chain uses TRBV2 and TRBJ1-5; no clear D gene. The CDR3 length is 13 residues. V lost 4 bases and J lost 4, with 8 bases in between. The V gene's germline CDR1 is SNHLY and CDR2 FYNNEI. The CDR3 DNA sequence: TGTGCCAGCAGTGCGGAGTTTAATCAGCCCCAGCATTTT. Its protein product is CASSAEFNQPQHF.

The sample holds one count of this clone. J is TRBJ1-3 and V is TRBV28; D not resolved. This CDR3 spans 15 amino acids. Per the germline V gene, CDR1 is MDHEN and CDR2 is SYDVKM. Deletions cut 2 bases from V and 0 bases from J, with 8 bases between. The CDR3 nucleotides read TGTGCCAGCAGTTTAACCTCTAACTCTGGAAACACCATATATTTT. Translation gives CASSLTSNSGNTIYF.

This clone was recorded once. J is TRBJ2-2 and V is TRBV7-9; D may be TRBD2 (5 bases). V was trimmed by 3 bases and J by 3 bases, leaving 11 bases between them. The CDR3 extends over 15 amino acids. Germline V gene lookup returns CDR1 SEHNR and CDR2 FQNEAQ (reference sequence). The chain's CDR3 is CASSFRGSDTGELFF. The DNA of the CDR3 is TGTGCCAGCAGCTTCCGCGGGTCGGACACCGGGGAGCTGTTTTTT. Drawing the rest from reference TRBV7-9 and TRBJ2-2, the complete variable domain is DTGVSQNPRHKITKRGQNVTFRCDPISEHNRLYWYRQTLGQGPEFLTYFQNEAQLEKSRLLSDRFSAERPKGSFSTLEIQRTEQGDSAMYLCASSFRGSDTGELFFGEGSRLTVL.

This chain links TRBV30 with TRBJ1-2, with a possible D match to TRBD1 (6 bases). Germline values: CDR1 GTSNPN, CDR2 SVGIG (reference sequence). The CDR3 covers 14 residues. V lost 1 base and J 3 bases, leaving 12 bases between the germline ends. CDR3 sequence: CAWSGGQGYYGYTF. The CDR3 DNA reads TGTGCCTGGAGTGGGGGGCAGGGGTACTATGGCTACACCTTC.

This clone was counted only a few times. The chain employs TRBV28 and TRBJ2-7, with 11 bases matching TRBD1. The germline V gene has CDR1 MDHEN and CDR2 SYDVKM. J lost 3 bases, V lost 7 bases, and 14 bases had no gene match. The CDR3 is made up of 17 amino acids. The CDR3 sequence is CASTLDRGLDLIYEQYF. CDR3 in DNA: TGTGCCAGCACTCTGGACAGGGGGCTTGATCTTATCTACGAGCAGTACTTC.

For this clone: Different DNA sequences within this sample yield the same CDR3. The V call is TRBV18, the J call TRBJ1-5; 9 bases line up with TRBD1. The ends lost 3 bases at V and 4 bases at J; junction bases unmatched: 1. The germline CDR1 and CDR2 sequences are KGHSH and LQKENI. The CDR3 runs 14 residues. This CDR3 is CASSPGTGNQPQHF. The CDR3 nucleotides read TGTGCCAGCTCACCGGGGACAGGGAATCAGCCCCAGCATTTT.

The CDR3 loop reads CASSQAGTARNEQFF. The CDR3 DNA reads as TGTGCCAGCAGCCAAGCCGGGACTGCGCGCAATGAGCAGTTCTTC. This chain connects TRBV4-2 to TRBJ2-1; TRBD2 is a possible D gene (6 bases). Trimming pared 1 base from V and 6 bases from J, leaving 13 bases between. Germline V lookup: CDR1 LGHNA, CDR2 YNFKEQ. The CDR3 has 15 residues.

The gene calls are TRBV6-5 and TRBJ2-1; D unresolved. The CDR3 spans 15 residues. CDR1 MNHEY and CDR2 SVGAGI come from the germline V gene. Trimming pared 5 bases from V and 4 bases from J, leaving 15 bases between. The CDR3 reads CASSPLELLYNEQFF. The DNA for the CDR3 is TGTGCCAGCAGTCCCCTCGAACTACTTTACAATGAGCAGTTCTTC.